This TCR beta chain was recovered during a study of immune evolution from preneoplasia to lung adenocarcinoma (dated by TCRdb to about 2021). About the full investigation: HLA loss of heterozygosity was observed in approximately 6.5%, 16% and 36% of AIS, MIA and ADC lesions, respectively, and was not observed in any AAH lesions. In total, the cohort included some 50 patients with pulmonary nodules, all of whom underwent surgical resection. Resected precursor lesions (AAH, AIS, MIA) and invasive adenocarcinomas were compared with paired morphologically normal lung tissue. It was reported in the study that 85 to 120 samples were used for TCR sequencing. TCR sequencing data came from 51 patients. The immune data were integrated with whole exome sequencing and methylation data from the same cohort of nodules. The sample size was set by how many specimens were available, not by a prior power calculation. Class I HLA alleles were inferred from exome data with POLYSOLVER, and allele-specific HLA loss was detected with LOHHLA. The study profiled immune contexture across lung adenocarcinoma precursors and invasive adenocarcinoma using immune gene expression, TCR sequencing and multiplex immunofluorescence. Study-level results and caveats: Compared with EGFR-mutant or double wild-type lesions, KRAS-mutant nodules had the highest T cell clonality. All patients were from Japan and China, so applicability to Western populations was uncertain. The highest clonality was observed in normal lung, whereas higher T cell density and diversity but lower clonality appeared to be present in later-stage lesions. The findings were based on association rather than direct causation, and larger cohorts with long-term follow-up and longitudinal biopsies were deemed needed. Top T cell clone frequencies were highest in normal lung and appeared to decrease progressively from AAH through AIS, MIA and invasive adenocarcinoma.

The immunoSEQ hsTCRbeta Kit was used to sequence TCR beta CDR3 regions from DNA. Per the original workflow: The ImmunoSEQ Analyzer was used to analyse the TCR sequencing data. T cell clonality was defined as 1 minus Pielou's evenness, as computed on productive rearrangements. T cell diversity was measured with the inverse Simpson index on productive templates. T cell density was TCR beta template counts normalized to usable DNA, estimated by amplifying and sequencing housekeeping genes. Two-sided Kruskal-Wallis tests were used to compare TCR metrics across histologic stages. Sourced from immuneACCESS, this table was stored by TCRdb with only in-frame sequences that have V and J called. A share of the clones is absent; for the studies checked, an unresolved V gene accounts for under half, and the remainder has no known explanation. That table gives V, J and clone size, and the DNA gave D and trimming. The sample table lists about 26,000 clones, roughly 74% of them with a count of one. The top ten hold 4.5% to 7% of the sample.

In the case of this clone: Its specific antigen is unknown. Base-call qualities are not available, and no considerably larger clone is one nucleotide away.

Trimmed from V: 1 base; trimmed from J: 3 bases; junction bases lacking a gene match: 6. CDR1 and CDR2 (SGHVS, FNYEAQ) derive from the germline V gene. Including the terminal cysteine and phenylalanine, the CDR3 comprises 15 residues. Only the CDR3 part of the read is kept: 45 bases, read in frame from the first base. Patients underwent resection in Japan or China between about 2014 and 2017. Histologic diagnosis of each case was confirmed independently by two lung cancer pathologists on H&E slides. Premalignant or tumor cells were enriched for nucleic acid extraction by macro-dissection performed after pathologic assessment. DNA was isolated from FFPE tissue using the AllPrep DNA/RNA FFPE Kit.

Material: FFPE invasive lung adenocarcinoma tissue. The cell subset or site label, read with the paper, signifies: frankly invasive lung adenocarcinoma (ADC). The source of this sequence is a person aged 55 to 70 with invasive lung adenocarcinoma. Some clones in this sample may be carry-over from other donors' samples. This chain joins TRBV7-6 to TRBJ2-7; 7 nucleotides in the junction match TRBD2. The CDR3 region has the sequence CASSLVNLADYEQYF. The bases are TGTGCCAGCAGCTTAGTTAACCTAGCGGACTACGAGCAGTACTTC.